The clone carrying this T cell receptor (beta chain) turned up a few times. Its antigen is as yet unknown. The entry originates in a study of T cells in Graves' hyperthyroidism and ophthalmopathy. Study-wide points: Blood also contained most expanded thyroid clonotypes above 0.001. It was a median about 6.5 months before onset that the model predicted ophthalmopathy.

TCR beta CDR3 sequences were amplified from RNA transcripts. RT-PCR in the first round (using the HTBI primer set) targeted the TCR CDR3. TCRdb analysed the multiplex PCR reads with MiXCR anew, one entry per CDR3 protein. The repertoire holds around 600,000 distinct CDR3 sequences, nearly 45% seen once, with less than 9% in the top ten. This sequence was found in an adult man with Graves' disease, either hyperthyroidism or ophthalmopathy (not recorded which). Material for sequencing was peripheral blood or thyroid tissue (not recorded which).

CDR3 coding DNA: TGCAGTGTCGAAGGGACAGCGAAGTCTGGCTACACCTTC. It specifies CSVEGTAKSGYTF. This sequence joins TRBV20-1 and TRBJ1-2; 7 bases agree with TRBD1. Germline lookup yields CDR1 DFQATT and CDR2 SNEGSKA (reference sequence). This CDR3 comprises 13 residues. V lost 7 bases, J lost 7 bases, and 12 bases stayed unmatched.